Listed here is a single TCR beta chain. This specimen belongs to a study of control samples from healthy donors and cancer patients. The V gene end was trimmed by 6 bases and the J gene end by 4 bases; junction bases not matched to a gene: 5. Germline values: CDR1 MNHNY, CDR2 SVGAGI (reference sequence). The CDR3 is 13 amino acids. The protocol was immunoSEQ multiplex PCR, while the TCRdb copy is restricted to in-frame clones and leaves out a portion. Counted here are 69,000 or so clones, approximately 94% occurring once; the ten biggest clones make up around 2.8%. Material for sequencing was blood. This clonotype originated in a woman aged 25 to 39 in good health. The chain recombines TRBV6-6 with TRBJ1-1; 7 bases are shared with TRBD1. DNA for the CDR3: TGTGCCAGCAGCCAGGGGGGGGGCACTGAAGCTTTCTTT. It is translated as CASSQGGGTEAFF.